This is a list of T cell receptor beta chains from one sample in a study of cytomegalovirus exposure and HLA in healthy donors. This table comes from immunoSEQ multiplex PCR, and its TCRdb copy is limited to in-frame clones, with some not included. Among about 200,000 clones listed, 85% to 90% were seen once. Sequenced input: PBMCs. These receptors came from a woman under 30 in good health and CMV-seronegative. CDR3s include the opening cysteine and the closing phenylalanine or tryptophan. Each record gives: V gene, CDR3 protein.

v_call: TRBV27
cdr3_aa: CASSPLQTALNQPQHF

v_call: TRBV7-3
cdr3_aa: CASSLTAGRFQETQYF

v_call: TRBV5-6
cdr3_aa: CASSLYASGFYNEQFF

v_call: TRBV9
cdr3_aa: CASSPRAGNEQFF

v_call: TRBV6-5
cdr3_aa: CASSGTGGGETQYF

v_call: TRBV19
cdr3_aa: CASSISLGGQIEEQYF

v_call: TRBV4-1
cdr3_aa: CASSQAPRTLRGGGYTF

v_call: TRBV7-2
cdr3_aa: CASSRTGGNNQPQHF

v_call: TRBV13
cdr3_aa: CASSWTGDTKTQYF

v_call: TRBV6-5
cdr3_aa: CASSYRQGSTDTQYF

v_call: TRBV28
cdr3_aa: CASSFRDRGFQETQYF

v_call: TRBV7-6
cdr3_aa: CASSPIGGITDTQYF

v_call: TRBV2
cdr3_aa: CASSGDRTLAKNIQYF

v_call: TRBV7-6
cdr3_aa: CASSLASGGEQYF

v_call: TRBV7-9
cdr3_aa: CASSLQGHKYNEQFF

v_call: TRBV5-1
cdr3_aa: CASSVGTDTEAFF

v_call: TRBV15
cdr3_aa: CATTRDPKGGSEQYF

v_call: TRBV27
cdr3_aa: CASSLGKNQPQHF

v_call: TRBV7-9
cdr3_aa: CASSPGTSGDYNEQFF

v_call: TRBV7-9
cdr3_aa: CASSLRRSSGGPYEQYF

v_call: TRBV29-1
cdr3_aa: CSVEFQGGKLFF

v_call: TRBV6-5
cdr3_aa: CASRPRTGRNGYTF

v_call: TRBV4-1
cdr3_aa: CASSPEGDDDEQFF

v_call: TRBV28
cdr3_aa: CASSPIIGQGKGSDTQYF

v_call: TRBV19
cdr3_aa: CASSIRLTGQGEQYF

v_call: TRBV4-2
cdr3_aa: CASSPGQGKGGNTIYF

v_call: TRBV7-9
cdr3_aa: CASSGLALSYEQYF

v_call: TRBV6-1
cdr3_aa: CASRRGASEQYF

v_call: TRBV4-2
cdr3_aa: CASSQDGPGGVYNEQFF

v_call: TRBV19
cdr3_aa: CASSQGGETEAFF

v_call: TRBV6-5
cdr3_aa: CASSYVGTSYNEQFF

v_call: TRBV15
cdr3_aa: CATSRNSGTALQETQYF

v_call: TRBV7-8
cdr3_aa: CASSLNPSEIRDEQYF

v_call: TRBV2
cdr3_aa: CASSLAGALTDTQYF

v_call: TRBV9
cdr3_aa: CASSVGGERGDTDTQYF

v_call: TRBV4-1
cdr3_aa: CASSQAKILSSGNTIYF

v_call: TRBV13
cdr3_aa: CASSLMGAADTQYF

v_call: TRBV6-1
cdr3_aa: CASSEVTDSGNTIYF

v_call: TRBV6-5
cdr3_aa: CASSYLTGSHEQYF

v_call: TRBV25-1
cdr3_aa: CASSESGDRGYGYTF

v_call: TRBV5-6
cdr3_aa: CASSLLPVMNTEAFF

v_call: TRBV18
cdr3_aa: CASSPASGITDTQYF

v_call: TRBV5-1
cdr3_aa: CASSSVLAGGPSTDTQYF

v_call: TRBV10-3
cdr3_aa: CAISDQESLQPQHF

v_call: TRBV30
cdr3_aa: CAWISRTSYEQYF

v_call: TRBV5-1
cdr3_aa: CASSSKVSGANVLTF

v_call: TRBV5-1
cdr3_aa: CASSFGTGQGSYNEQFF

v_call: TRBV10-1
cdr3_aa: CASSCMREASYEQYF

v_call: TRBV6-6
cdr3_aa: CASSPLEAGGRYEQFF

v_call: TRBV9
cdr3_aa: CASSVAFGVTDTQYF

v_call: TRBV30
cdr3_aa: CAWSSLRAGELFF

v_call: TRBV4-1
cdr3_aa: CASSPSGREYEQYF

v_call: TRBV6-5
cdr3_aa: CASSYGGRTGEQYF

v_call: TRBV7-9
cdr3_aa: CASSSSTATNEKLFF